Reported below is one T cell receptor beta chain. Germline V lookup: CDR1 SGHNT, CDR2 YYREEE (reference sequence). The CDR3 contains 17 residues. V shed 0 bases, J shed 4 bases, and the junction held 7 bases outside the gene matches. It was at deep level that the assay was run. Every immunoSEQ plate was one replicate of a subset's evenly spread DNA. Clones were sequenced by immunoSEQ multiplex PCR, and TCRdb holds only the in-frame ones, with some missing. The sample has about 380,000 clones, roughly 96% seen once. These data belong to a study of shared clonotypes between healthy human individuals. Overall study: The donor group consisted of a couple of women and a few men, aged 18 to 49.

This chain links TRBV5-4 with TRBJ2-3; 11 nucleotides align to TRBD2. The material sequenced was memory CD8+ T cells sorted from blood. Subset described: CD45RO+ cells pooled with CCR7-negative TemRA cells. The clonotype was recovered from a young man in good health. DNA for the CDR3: TGTGCCAGCAGCTTGGGATCTAGCGGGAGGAGAGCAGATACGCAGTATTTT. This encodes CASSLGSSGRRADTQYF.